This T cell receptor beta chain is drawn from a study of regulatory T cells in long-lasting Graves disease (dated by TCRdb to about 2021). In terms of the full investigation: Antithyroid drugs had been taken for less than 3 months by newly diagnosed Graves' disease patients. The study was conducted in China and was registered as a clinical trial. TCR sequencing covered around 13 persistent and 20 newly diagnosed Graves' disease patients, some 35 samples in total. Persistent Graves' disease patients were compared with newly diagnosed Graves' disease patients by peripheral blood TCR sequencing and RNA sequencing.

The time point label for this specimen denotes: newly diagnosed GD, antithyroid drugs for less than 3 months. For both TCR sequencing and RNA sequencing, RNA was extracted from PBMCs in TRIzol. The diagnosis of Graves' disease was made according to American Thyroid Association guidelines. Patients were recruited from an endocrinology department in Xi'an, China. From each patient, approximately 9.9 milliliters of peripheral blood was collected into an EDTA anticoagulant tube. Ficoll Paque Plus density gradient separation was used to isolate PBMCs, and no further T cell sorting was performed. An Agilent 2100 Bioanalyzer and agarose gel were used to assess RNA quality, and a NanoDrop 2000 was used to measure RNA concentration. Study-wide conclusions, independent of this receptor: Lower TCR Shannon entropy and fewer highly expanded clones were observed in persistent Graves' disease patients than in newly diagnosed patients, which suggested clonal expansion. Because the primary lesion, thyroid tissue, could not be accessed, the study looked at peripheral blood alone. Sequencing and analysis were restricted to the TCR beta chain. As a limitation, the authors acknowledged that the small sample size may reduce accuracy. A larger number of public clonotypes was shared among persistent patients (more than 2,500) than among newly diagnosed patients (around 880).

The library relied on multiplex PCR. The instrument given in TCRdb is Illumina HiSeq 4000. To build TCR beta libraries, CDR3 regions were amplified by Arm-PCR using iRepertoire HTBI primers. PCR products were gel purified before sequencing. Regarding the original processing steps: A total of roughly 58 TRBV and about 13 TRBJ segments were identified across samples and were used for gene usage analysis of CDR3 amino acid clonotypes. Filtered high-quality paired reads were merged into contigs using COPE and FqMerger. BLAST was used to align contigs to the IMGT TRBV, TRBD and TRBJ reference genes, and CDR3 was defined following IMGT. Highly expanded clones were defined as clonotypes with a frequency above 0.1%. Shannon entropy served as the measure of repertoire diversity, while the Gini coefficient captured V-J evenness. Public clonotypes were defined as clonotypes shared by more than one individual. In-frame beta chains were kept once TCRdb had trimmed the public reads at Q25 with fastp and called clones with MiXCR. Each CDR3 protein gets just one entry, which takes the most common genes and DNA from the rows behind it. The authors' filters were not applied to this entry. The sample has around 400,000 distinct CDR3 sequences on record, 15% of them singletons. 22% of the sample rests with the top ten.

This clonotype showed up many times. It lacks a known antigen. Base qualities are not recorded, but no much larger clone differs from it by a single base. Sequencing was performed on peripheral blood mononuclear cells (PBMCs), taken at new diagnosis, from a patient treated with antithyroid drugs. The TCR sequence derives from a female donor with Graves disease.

The DNA reads as follows: TGTGCCAGCAGTCCCGGGACTAGCGGATATGGGCAGTACTTC. Its protein reads: CASSPGTSGYGQYF. This receptor chain uses TRBV12-3 or TRBV12-4 and TRBJ2-7; 11 of the junction bases match TRBD2. The CDR3 sequence holds 14 residues, the cysteine and phenylalanine included. Here the CDR3 DNA is all that survives: 42 bases in frame from base 1. Compared with germline, V lacks 5 bases and J lacks 9 bases; bases without a gene match: 9.